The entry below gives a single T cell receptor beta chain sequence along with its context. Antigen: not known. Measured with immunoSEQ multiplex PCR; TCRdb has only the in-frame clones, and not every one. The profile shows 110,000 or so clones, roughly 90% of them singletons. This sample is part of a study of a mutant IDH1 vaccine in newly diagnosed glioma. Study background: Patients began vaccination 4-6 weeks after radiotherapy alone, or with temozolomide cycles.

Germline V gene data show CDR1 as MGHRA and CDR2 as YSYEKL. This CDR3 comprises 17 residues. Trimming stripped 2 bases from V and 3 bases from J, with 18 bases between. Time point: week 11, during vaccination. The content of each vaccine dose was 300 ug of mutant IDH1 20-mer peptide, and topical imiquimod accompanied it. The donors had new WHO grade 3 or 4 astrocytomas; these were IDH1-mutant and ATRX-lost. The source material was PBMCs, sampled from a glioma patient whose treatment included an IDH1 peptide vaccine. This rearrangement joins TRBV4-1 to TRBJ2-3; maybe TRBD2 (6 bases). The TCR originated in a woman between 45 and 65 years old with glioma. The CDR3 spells CASSQLYLREKTDTQYF. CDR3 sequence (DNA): TGCGCCAGCAGCCAACTCTATCTGCGGGAAAAAACAGATACGCAGTATTTT.